Each of the 8 T cell receptor beta chains below was sequenced from the same sample in a study of cytomegalovirus exposure and HLA in healthy donors. The protocol was immunoSEQ multiplex PCR, while the TCRdb copy is restricted to in-frame clones and leaves out a portion. In the table there are about 160,000 clones, 70% to 90% of which are singletons. Sequences were obtained from PBMCs. The origin of the receptors is a woman between 18 and 30 years old in good health and CMV-seronegative.

This clone was seen a few times. The V call is TRBV2, the J call TRBJ2-2; TRBD1 matches 8 bases. The germline CDR1 and CDR2 sequences are SNHLY and FYNNEI. This CDR3 has 15 residues. The V gene end was trimmed by 6 bases and the J gene end by 3 bases; junction bases not matched to a gene: 6. CDR3 DNA sequence: TGTGCCAGCAGGAGGACAGGGTCGGACACCGGGGAGCTGTTTTTT. This translates into CASRRTGSDTGELFF.

V gene TRBV11-2 combines with J gene TRBJ2-4; weak D call: TRBD2 (6 bases). The CDR3 has 14 residues. Germline CDR1 and CDR2: SGHAT and FQNNGV. The V end was cut by 5 bases, the J end by 6 bases, with 14 bases between. The CDR3 DNA reads TGTGCCAGCAGCCCATGGGACTTTTCAAACATTCAGTACTTC. This encodes CASSPWDFSNIQYF.

This chain links TRBV7-2 with TRBJ2-2; 7 bases are shared with TRBD2. CDR1 is SGHTA, CDR2 FQGNSA, per germline. The V segment lost 4 bases and the J segment 8 bases; nucleotides outside the gene matches: 7. CDR3 length: 14 residues. CDR3 sequence (DNA): TGTGCCAGCAGCTCCCTATTGCGGGGGGGGGAGCTGTTTTTT. Translating it yields CASSSLLRGGELFF. The whole variable domain, filled in from reference TRBV7-2 and TRBJ2-2, reads GAGVSQSPSNKVTEKGKDVELRCDPISGHTALYWYRQSLGQGLEFLIYFQGNSAPDKSGLPSDRFSAERTGGSVSTLTIQRTQQEDSAVYLCASSSLLRGGELFFGEGSRLTVL.

The V gene is TRBV30, the J gene TRBJ1-1; the match to TRBD1 covers 9 bases. CDR3 length: 17 residues. V was clipped by 3 bases and J by 0 bases; unmatched bases: 11. CDR1 and CDR2 from the germline V gene are GTSNPN and SVGIG (reference sequence). The CDR3 spells CAWREVGQGPMNTEAFF. CDR3 DNA sequence: TGTGCCTGGAGAGAAGTGGGACAGGGCCCTATGAACACTGAAGCTTTCTTT.

The rearrangement links TRBV29-1 to TRBJ2-5; a possible D gene is TRBD2 (7 bases). CDR1 is SQVTM, CDR2 ANQGSEA, per germline. V was shortened by 5 bases and J by 5 bases, with 18 bases between the two germline ends. The CDR3 loop spans 14 amino acids. As DNA, the CDR3 is TGCAGCGTTCCCTGGGGGGGGCAGTGGGAGACCCAGTACTTC. Amino acid sequence: CSVPWGGQWETQYF.

This clone has just one count. V usage is TRBV7-8 and J usage is TRBJ2-5; TRBD1 agrees at 9 bases. The CDR3 runs 16 residues. V lost 1 base to trimming and J lost 5 bases; unmatched junction nucleotides: 8. Germline V CDR1 and CDR2: SGHVS, FQNEAQ. The CDR3 DNA reads as TGTGCCAGCAGCTTAGGGCGGGGACAGGGCGGGGAGACCCAGTACTTC. Translated: CASSLGRGQGGETQYF.

The genes are TRBV6-5 and TRBJ2-1, with 9 bases lining up with TRBD1. With 6 bases clipped from V and 4 bases from J, the junction kept 4 bases outside the gene matches. The germline CDR1 and CDR2 sequences are MNHEY and SVGAGI. The length of the CDR3 is 14 residues. CDR3 region: CASRDRGAYNEQFF. The CDR3 coding sequence is TGTGCCAGCAGAGACAGGGGGGCTTACAATGAGCAGTTCTTC.

V is TRBV29-1 and J is TRBJ2-2; D not resolved. Germline CDR1 reads SQVTM; CDR2 reads ANQGSEA. This CDR3 region has 12 residues. Trimming stripped 4 bases from V and 5 bases from J, with 8 bases between. CDR3 sequence: CSVGPRTGELFF. CDR3 DNA sequence: TGCAGCGTTGGCCCCCGGACCGGGGAGCTGTTTTTT.